A single sample is the source of the 21 T cell receptor beta chains below, sequenced in a study of a mutant IDH1 vaccine in newly diagnosed glioma. No antigen has been identified for these receptors. Clones were sequenced by immunoSEQ multiplex PCR, and TCRdb holds only the in-frame ones, with some missing. The data contain about 44,000 clones, 65% to 90% of them singletons. Time point here: week 35, safety follow-up. A single vaccine dose contained 300 ug of mutant IDH1 20-mer peptide, and topical imiquimod was used with it. Source: PBMCs, taken from a glioma patient whose treatment included an IDH1 peptide vaccine. These receptor sequences come from a middle-aged woman with glioma. Some clones in this sample may be carry-over from other donors' samples.

The table lists this clone with a count of one. V and J are TRBV5-1 and TRBJ2-2; D is unresolved. The CDR3 spans 13 residues. V shed 3 bases and J shed 6 bases, with 9 bases lying between them. The V gene's germline CDR1 is SGHRS and CDR2 YFSETQ. The CDR3 DNA follows: TGCGCCAGCAGCTCGAGAGTGTCCGGGGAGCTGTTTTTT. Translated: CASSSRVSGELFF.

This chain connects TRBV28 to TRBJ2-5, with a tentative D call TRBD2 (6 bases). The germline CDR1 and CDR2 sequences are MDHEN and SYDVKM. Trimming removed 4 bases from V and 3 bases from J, with 15 bases in between. The CDR3 sequence is 15 residues long. CDR3 loop: CASSSPGVGEETQYF. In nucleotides, the CDR3 is TGTGCCAGCAGTTCCCCGGGGGTAGGGGAAGAGACCCAGTACTTC.

This clone was counted between two and nine times. The chain uses TRBV5-1 and TRBJ2-1; the match to TRBD2 covers 12 bases. Trimming at V came to 4 bases and at J to 7 bases, leaving 12 bases not matched to a gene. The CDR3 spans 17 residues. The germline gives CDR1 SGHRS, CDR2 YFSETQ. As DNA, the CDR3 is TGCGCCAGCAGCCCGAACGGAGCTAGCGGGAGGGGGAATGAGCAGTTCTTC. Translation: CASSPNGASGRGNEQFF.

CDR3 amino acids: CASKSEAYEQYF. CDR3 DNA sequence: TGTGCCAGCAAGTCAGAGGCTTACGAGCAGTACTTC. V is TRBV6-5 and J is TRBJ2-7; no clear D gene. Per germline, CDR1 MNHEY and CDR2 SVGAGI. The germline V and J ends were trimmed by 7 bases and 4 bases, with 11 bases remaining between them. The CDR3 spans 12 residues.

The V and J genes are TRBV7-2 and TRBJ2-7, with D unclear. The CDR3 spans 11 residues. V shed 4 bases and J shed 7 bases, with 8 bases lying between them. Germline V gives CDR1 SGHTA, CDR2 FQGNSA. In DNA form, the CDR3 reads TGTGCCAGCAGCTCCTTAGGGGAGCAGTACTTC. As protein: CASSSLGEQYF.

In nucleotides, the CDR3 is TGCAGCGTTGGGGGCCCAGGGAGAGCGGAGACCCAGTACTTC. This translates into CSVGGPGRAETQYF. The gene calls are TRBV29-1 and TRBJ2-5; D possibly matches TRBD1 or TRBD2 (5 bases each). This CDR3 contains 14 residues. Germline CDR1 reads SQVTM; CDR2 reads ANQGSEA. V was shortened by 4 bases and J by 5 bases, with 17 bases between the two germline ends.

The chain recombines TRBV2 with TRBJ1-1; tentative D call: TRBD1 (6 bases). The ends were cut back, 8 bases at V and 4 bases at J, with 17 bases in the middle. Germline lookup yields CDR1 SNHLY and CDR2 FYNNEI. This CDR3 region has 14 residues. CDR3 loop: CASRRGGQGTEAFF. The DNA for the CDR3 is TGTGCCAGCCGCCGTGGGGGGCAGGGCACTGAAGCTTTCTTT.

The V and J genes are TRBV28 and TRBJ2-3, with a tentative D call TRBD1 (6 bases). Germline V gene sequence: CDR1 MDHEN, CDR2 SYDVKM. This CDR3 is 14 amino acids long. The germline V and J ends were trimmed by 4 bases and 2 bases, with 10 bases remaining between them. In nucleotides, the CDR3 is TGTGCCAGCAGTTCAGGACAGCCCACAGATACGCAGTATTTT. It encodes CASSSGQPTDTQYF.

The chain employs TRBV2 and TRBJ2-1; perhaps TRBD2 as D (5 bases). The CDR3 consists of 15 residues. Trimming shortened V by 7 bases and J by 8 bases, and 21 bases separated the two germline ends. CDR1 SNHLY and CDR2 FYNNEI come from the germline V gene. The CDR3 loop reads CASTNEVASLDEQFF. The CDR3 coding sequence is TGTGCCAGCACTAATGAGGTGGCTAGCCTCGATGAGCAGTTCTTC.

The J gene is TRBJ2-7, the V gene TRBV5-5; no reliable D call. Germline CDR1 reads SGHKS; CDR2 reads YYEKEE (reference sequence). The CDR3 sequence is 13 residues long. V was trimmed by 0 bases and J by 6 bases, leaving 10 bases between them. The CDR3 here is CASSLGPAGEQYF. CDR3 nucleotides: TGTGCCAGCAGCTTGGGACCGGCTGGCGAGCAGTACTTC.

V is TRBV28 and J is TRBJ1-5; 7 bases fit TRBD1. J was trimmed by 5 bases and V by 8 bases; bases with no gene match: 15. CDR3 size: 16 residues. From germline, CDR1 is MDHEN and CDR2 SYDVKM. CDR3 DNA sequence: TGTGCCAGCCTAACGGCAGGACAGGTCAGCCATCAGCCCCAGCATTTT. Translated, it gives CASLTAGQVSHQPQHF. Full variable domain (rest looked up from reference TRBV28 and TRBJ1-5): DVKVTQSSRYLVKRTGEKVFLECVQDMDHENMFWYRQDPGLGLRLIYFSYDVKMKEKGDIPEGYSVSREKKERFSLILESASTNQTSMYLCASLTAGQVSHQPQHFGDGTRLSIL.

This chain's CDR3 is CASSTPRAVTGTSAQYF. CDR3 sequence (DNA): TGTGCCAGTAGTACGCCGCGTGCAGTAACCGGGACTAGCGCCCAGTACTTC. The chain uses TRBV19 and TRBJ2-5, with 10 bases aligning to TRBD2. The V segment lost 4 bases and the J segment 9 bases; nucleotides outside the gene matches: 17. Per germline, CDR1 LNHDA and CDR2 SQIVND (reference sequence). The CDR3 contains 17 residues.

The rearrangement links TRBV25-1 to TRBJ2-1; D gene ambiguous. Germline values: CDR1 MGHDK, CDR2 SYGVNS. The CDR3 contains 12 residues. V was trimmed by 6 bases and J by 6 bases, leaving 9 bases between them. As DNA, the CDR3 is TGTGCCAGCAGCACGTTGGTCAATGAGCAGTTCTTC. It yields the protein CASSTLVNEQFF.

The chain is built from TRBV5-1 and TRBJ2-2; a possible D gene is TRBD2 (5 bases). The length of the CDR3 is 15 residues. Trimming took off 4 bases at V and 0 bases at J, with 10 bases between the two ends. The germline V gene encodes CDR1 SGHRS and CDR2 YFSETQ. DNA for the CDR3: TGCGCCAGCAGCAAACTAGAAGCGAACACCGGGGAGCTGTTTTTT. Translating gives CASSKLEANTGELFF.

The genes are TRBV9 and TRBJ2-7; D ambiguous. The length of the CDR3 is 14 residues. CDR1 is SGDLS, CDR2 YYNGEE, per germline. Trimming removed 0 bases from V and 4 bases from J, with 11 bases in between. CDR3: CASSVVPDPYEQYF. The DNA for the CDR3 is TGTGCCAGCAGCGTAGTGCCGGACCCATACGAGCAGTACTTC.

The chain joins TRBV4-2 to TRBJ2-4; 11 bases are shared with TRBD2. With V trimmed by 0 bases and J by 0 bases, 10 bases remained unmatched. Per the germline V gene, CDR1 is LGHNA and CDR2 is YNFKEQ. The CDR3 has 20 residues. The CDR3 coding sequence is TGTGCCAGCAGCCAAGATCTCCGGCTAGCGGGGGGACTAGCCAAAAACATTCAGTACTTC. This sequence encodes CASSQDLRLAGGLAKNIQYF.

The chain carries TRBV19 and TRBJ2-2, with unresolved D. V gave up 3 bases and J gave up 6 bases, with 8 bases separating them. The CDR3 covers 13 residues. CDR1 LNHDA and CDR2 SQIVND come from the germline V gene (reference sequence). CDR3 residues: CASSIAQAGELFF. The DNA for the CDR3 is TGTGCCAGTAGTATTGCGCAGGCCGGGGAGCTGTTTTTT.

The chain has TRBV19 and TRBJ1-2; D may be TRBD1 (6 bases). The CDR3 contains 17 residues. The germline gives CDR1 LNHDA, CDR2 SQIVND (reference sequence). V was pared by 7 bases and J by 6 bases, with 27 bases between. The CDR3 bases are TGTGCCAGTACCCGGGACCGGGTTATGGATAAGGGGGATGGCTACACCTTC. Protein sequence: CASTRDRVMDKGDGYTF.

The chain uses TRBV7-9 and TRBJ1-3; D not resolved. The V gene's germline CDR1 is SEHNR and CDR2 FQNEAQ (reference sequence). The CDR3 consists of 12 residues. CDR3 DNA: TGTGCTTGCTCTATCTCTGGAAACACCATATATTTT. As protein: CACSISGNTIYF.

The chain couples TRBV10-3 to TRBJ2-2; the D call may be TRBD1 or TRBD2 (5 bases each). Germline CDR1 is ENHRY and CDR2 is SYGVKD. The CDR3 length is 20 residues. The ends were cut back, 0 bases at V and 2 bases at J, with 22 bases in the middle. The CDR3 loop reads CAISESHVIRRGLNTGELFF. Written as DNA, the CDR3 is TGTGCCATCAGTGAGTCACATGTAATACGTCGGGGCTTAAACACCGGGGAGCTGTTTTTT.

Here the CDR3 DNA reads TGTGCCACCGGGCGGGATATGGGCACTGAAGCTTTCTTT. Protein product: CATGRDMGTEAFF. The chain is built from TRBV15 and TRBJ1-1; D call uncertain. The CDR3 is 13 amino acids. The germline CDR1 and CDR2 sequences are LNHNV and YYDKDF (reference sequence). The V end was cut by 8 bases, the J end by 4 bases, with 14 bases between.